This is a list of T cell receptor beta chains from one sample in a study of response to subunit inactivated influenza vaccine. TCRdb reanalysed the RT-PCR reads using MiXCR and keeps one entry per CDR3 protein. This table has hundreds of thousands of distinct CDR3 sequences, less than 20% appearing once. Sample: PBMCs from blood, taken about 5 days after vaccination. The receptors originated from a man aged 50 or older who received an inactivated influenza vaccine. Each CDR3 is given with its conserved first and last residue. The D gene is left open where the match is weak. Clone size, where shown, is once, few, many, or a class for clones that have expanded.

clone_size,j_call,v_call,d_call,cdr3_aa,cdr3_nt
few,TRBJ2-7,TRBV29-1,TRBD1,CSVADRGRSLDEQYF,TGCAGCGTCGCTGACAGGGGGAGGTCTCTCGACGAGCAGTACTTC
few,TRBJ1-5,TRBV9,NA,CASSVAVYSNQPQHF,TGTGCCAGCAGCGTAGCGGTATATAGCAATCAGCCCCAGCATTTT
NA,TRBJ2-3,TRBV4-2,NA,CASSHAGSDTQYF,TGTGCCAGCAGCCACGCAGGTTCAGATACGCAGTATTTT
NA,TRBJ2-7,TRBV20-1,TRBD1,CSARGTGKSEQYF,TGCAGTGCTAGGGGGACAGGTAAAAGCGAGCAGTACTTC
NA,TRBJ2-7,TRBV28,TRBD1,CASSLLAGTDYEQYF,TGTGCCAGCAGTCTTCTCGCCGGGACAGACTACGAGCAGTACTTC
many,TRBJ1-1,TRBV29-1,NA,CSAEGVTEAFF,TGCAGCGCCGAGGGGGTCACTGAAGCTTTCTTT
NA,TRBJ2-7,TRBV5-1,NA,CASSLDGSRARGEQYF,TGCGCCAGCAGCTTGGATGGGTCCAGGGCTCGGGGAGAGCAGTACTTC
NA,TRBJ2-1,TRBV28,NA,CASSSRTQGQFF,TGTGCCAGCAGTTCCCGGACTCAGGGGCAGTTCTTC
NA,TRBJ2-3,TRBV14,TRBD2,CASSQDPGGGTDTQYF,TGTGCCAGCAGCCAAGATCCGGGCGGGGGGACAGATACGCAGTATTTT
NA,TRBJ2-1,TRBV12-5,NA,CASGPPGWNEQFF,TGTGCTAGTGGCCCCCCCGGTTGGAATGAGCAGTTCTTC
few,TRBJ2-7,TRBV10-3,NA,CAISENPAAYEQYF,TGTGCCATCAGTGAGAATCCAGCCGCCTACGAGCAGTACTTC
NA,TRBJ1-4,TRBV10-3,NA,CAIRDLGNEKLFF,TGTGCCATCAGGGACTTGGGAAATGAAAAACTGTTTTTT
many,TRBJ2-7,TRBV20-1,NA,CSARVGGRGSSYEQYF,TGCAGTGCTAGAGTTGGAGGACGGGGGAGCTCCTACGAGCAGTACTTC
many,TRBJ2-1,TRBV12-3/TRBV12-4,TRBD2,CASSSLGREVLYNEQFF,TGTGCCAGCAGTTCCTTGGGGCGGGAGGTTCTCTACAATGAGCAGTTCTTC
NA,TRBJ2-3,TRBV18,NA,CASNSGTSDTQYF,TGTGCCAGCAACTCCGGGACATCAGATACGCAGTATTTT
few,TRBJ1-1,TRBV6-1,NA,CASSQLRRGVNTEAFF,TGTGCCAGCAGCCAGCTCAGGCGAGGGGTGAACACTGAAGCTTTCTTT
NA,TRBJ2-1,TRBV7-2,TRBD2,CASSWTPGLGDEQFF,TGTGCCAGCAGCTGGACACCGGGACTAGGAGATGAGCAGTTCTTC
few,TRBJ2-7,TRBV5-6,TRBD2,CASSLALAGVEQYF,TGTGCCAGCAGCTTGGCGCTAGCGGGAGTCGAGCAGTACTTC
few,TRBJ2-3,TRBV12-3/TRBV12-4,TRBD2,CASNPGRAGTDTQYF,TGTGCCAGCAACCCAGGGAGGGCTGGCACAGATACGCAGTATTTT
few,TRBJ1-4,TRBV28,NA,CAILEGAEKLFF,TGTGCCATCCTGGAAGGGGCCGAAAAACTGTTTTTT
NA,TRBJ2-1,TRBV7-7,TRBD2,CASSPHPIAGASGGEQFF,TGTGCTAGCAGCCCACACCCGATAGCGGGGGCATCCGGGGGGGAGCAGTTCTTC
NA,TRBJ2-3,TRBV12-3/TRBV12-4,NA,CASSLKLGTTDTQYF,TGTGCCAGCAGTTTAAAGTTGGGGACCACAGATACGCAGTATTTT